This is a list of T cell receptor beta chains from one sample in a study of post-analysis software for immune sequencing data. A single record per CDR3 protein comes from TCRdb applying MiXCR to the PCR reads. The sample lists roughly 700,000 distinct CDR3 sequences, less than 35% occurring once. Sequenced: blood. The receptors were sampled from a girl between 10 and 17 years old with multiple sclerosis. The CDR3 runs from the conserved cysteine through the conserved F or W. Fields, in order: D gene, J gene, clone size, V gene, CDR3 protein, CDR3 DNA. D genes are given only for firm matches. Clone size is stated in some rows and not others, as once, few, many or a class when expanded.

d_gene: NA; j_gene: TRBJ2-3; abundance: NA; v_gene: TRBV10-3; CDR3aa: CAISQGGGFGTDTQYF; CDR3nt: TGTGCCATCTCCCAAGGTGGGGGGTTCGGCACAGATACGCAGTATTTT
d_gene: TRBD1; j_gene: TRBJ1-2; abundance: few; v_gene: TRBV6-6; CDR3aa: CASRQTGAGNYGYTF; CDR3nt: TGTGCCAGCAGACAGACAGGGGCGGGCAACTATGGCTACACCTTC
d_gene: NA; j_gene: TRBJ1-4; abundance: NA; v_gene: TRBV3-1; CDR3aa: CASSQGATNEKRFF; CDR3nt: TGTGCCAGCAGCCAAGGGGCAACTAATGAAAAACGGTTTTTT
d_gene: NA; j_gene: TRBJ2-7; abundance: few; v_gene: TRBV12-3/TRBV12-4; CDR3aa: CASSLVGKGEQYF; CDR3nt: TGTGCCAGCAGTTTAGTGGGGAAAGGTGAGCAGTACTTC
d_gene: NA; j_gene: TRBJ2-1; abundance: NA; v_gene: TRBV7-9; CDR3aa: CASSPQRIEQFF; CDR3nt: TGTGCCAGCAGCCCTCAAAGGATTGAGCAGTTCTTC
d_gene: NA; j_gene: TRBJ1-2; abundance: NA; v_gene: TRBV18; CDR3aa: CASSAAQGTNYGYTF; CDR3nt: TGTGCCAGCTCAGCTGCCCAGGGAACTAACTATGGCTACACCTTC
d_gene: NA; j_gene: TRBJ2-1; abundance: once; v_gene: TRBV10-2; CDR3aa: CVSALGSGEQFF; CDR3nt: TGCGTCAGCGCATTAGGGTCGGGTGAGCAGTTCTTC
d_gene: NA; j_gene: TRBJ2-1; abundance: few; v_gene: TRBV2; CDR3aa: CASVRTSYNEQFF; CDR3nt: TGTGCCAGCGTAAGGACATCCTACAATGAGCAGTTCTTC
d_gene: NA; j_gene: TRBJ2-7; abundance: NA; v_gene: TRBV2; CDR3aa: CASSDPLNEQYF; CDR3nt: TGTGCCAGCAGTGACCCCCTGAACGAGCAGTACTTC
d_gene: NA; j_gene: TRBJ1-2; abundance: NA; v_gene: TRBV11-2; CDR3aa: CASSERTLSRYGYTF; CDR3nt: TGTGCCAGCAGCGAACGGACTTTATCTCGCTATGGCTACACCTTC
d_gene: NA; j_gene: TRBJ2-1; abundance: NA; v_gene: TRBV4-1; CDR3aa: CASSQDRPYAGADEQFF; CDR3nt: TGCGCCAGCAGCCAAGATAGGCCTTACGCGGGGGCGGATGAGCAGTTCTTC
d_gene: NA; j_gene: TRBJ2-3; abundance: many; v_gene: TRBV20-1; CDR3aa: CSARDKADTQYF; CDR3nt: TGCAGTGCTAGAGACAAGGCAGATACGCAGTATTTT
d_gene: NA; j_gene: TRBJ2-4; abundance: NA; v_gene: TRBV4-1; CDR3aa: CASSQQGGAKNIQYF; CDR3nt: TGCGCCAGCAGCCAGCAAGGGGGAGCCAAAAACATTCAGTACTTC
d_gene: NA; j_gene: TRBJ2-7; abundance: NA; v_gene: TRBV4-1; CDR3aa: CASSQVSKQYEQYF; CDR3nt: TGCGCCAGCAGCCAAGTTAGTAAGCAGTACGAGCAGTACTTC
d_gene: TRBD1; j_gene: TRBJ1-6; abundance: few; v_gene: TRBV13; CDR3aa: CASSIRTGGIWSYNSPLHF; CDR3nt: TGTGCCAGCAGCATCCGGACAGGGGGAATATGGTCCTATAATTCACCCCTCCACTTT
d_gene: NA; j_gene: TRBJ2-1; abundance: NA; v_gene: TRBV20-1; CDR3aa: CSARDVFRTTSYNEQFF; CDR3nt: TGCAGTGCTAGAGATGTCTTTCGGACTACCTCCTACAATGAGCAGTTCTTC
d_gene: NA; j_gene: TRBJ2-2; abundance: NA; v_gene: TRBV12-3/TRBV12-4; CDR3aa: CASRRDAGELFF; CDR3nt: TGTGCCAGCAGGAGGGATGCCGGGGAGCTGTTTTTT
d_gene: NA; j_gene: TRBJ2-5; abundance: few; v_gene: TRBV27; CDR3aa: CASSRRTDQETQYF; CDR3nt: TGTGCCAGCAGTCGACGGACGGACCAAGAGACCCAGTACTTC
d_gene: NA; j_gene: TRBJ2-1; abundance: NA; v_gene: TRBV5-1; CDR3aa: CASSFISGDEQFF; CDR3nt: TGCGCCAGCAGCTTTATTTCGGGGGATGAGCAGTTCTTC
d_gene: NA; j_gene: TRBJ1-5; abundance: few; v_gene: TRBV6-6; CDR3aa: CASSYSKGRAGQPQHF; CDR3nt: TGTGCCAGCAGTTACTCCAAGGGGCGTGCCGGTCAGCCCCAGCATTTT
d_gene: NA; j_gene: TRBJ2-3; abundance: few; v_gene: TRBV9; CDR3aa: CASSESPYGSPRTDTQYF; CDR3nt: TGTGCCAGCAGCGAATCCCCCTACGGGTCACCTCGCACAGATACGCAGTATTTT
d_gene: NA; j_gene: TRBJ2-3; abundance: NA; v_gene: TRBV12-5; CDR3aa: CASGTTTGTLSTDTQYF; CDR3nt: TGTGCTAGTGGTACAACTACCGGGACCCTAAGCACAGATACGCAGTATTTT
d_gene: NA; j_gene: TRBJ2-1; abundance: few; v_gene: TRBV6-6; CDR3aa: CASRPGLLSYNEQFF; CDR3nt: TGTGCCAGCAGACCCGGACTACTTTCCTACAATGAGCAGTTCTTC
d_gene: TRBD1; j_gene: TRBJ2-7; abundance: NA; v_gene: TRBV19; CDR3aa: CASSISGQVSYEQYF; CDR3nt: TGTGCCAGTAGTATATCGGGACAGGTATCCTACGAGCAGTACTTC
d_gene: NA; j_gene: TRBJ1-5; abundance: few; v_gene: TRBV18; CDR3aa: CASSPTGGKGNQPQHF; CDR3nt: TGTGCCAGCTCACCGACCGGGGGAAAGGGCAATCAGCCCCAGCATTTT
d_gene: NA; j_gene: TRBJ1-3; abundance: NA; v_gene: TRBV6-5; CDR3aa: CASSRQALSGNTIYF; CDR3nt: TGTGCCAGCAGTAGACAGGCCCTCTCTGGAAACACCATATATTTT
d_gene: NA; j_gene: TRBJ1-1; abundance: NA; v_gene: TRBV5-1; CDR3aa: CASSPKVTDGRTEAFF; CDR3nt: TGCGCCAGCAGCCCGAAGGTGACAGACGGCAGAACTGAAGCTTTCTTT
d_gene: TRBD1; j_gene: TRBJ1-5; abundance: NA; v_gene: TRBV4-1; CDR3aa: CASSQVMGQINQSQHF; CDR3nt: TGCGCCAGCAGCCAAGTCATGGGACAGATCAATCAGTCCCAGCATTTT
d_gene: TRBD1; j_gene: TRBJ1-5; abundance: NA; v_gene: TRBV7-9; CDR3aa: CASSDGGQGYTQPQHF; CDR3nt: TGTGCCAGCAGCGACGGGGGACAGGGGTATACTCAGCCCCAGCATTTT
d_gene: TRBD1; j_gene: TRBJ2-2; abundance: NA; v_gene: TRBV10-3; CDR3aa: CAASPGQANTGELFF; CDR3nt: TGTGCCGCTTCCCCGGGACAGGCCAACACCGGGGAGCTGTTTTTT
d_gene: NA; j_gene: TRBJ2-7; abundance: NA; v_gene: TRBV28; CDR3aa: CAGSSQVGGYEQYF; CDR3nt: TGTGCCGGCAGTTCCCAGGTGGGCGGCTACGAGCAGTACTTC
d_gene: TRBD2; j_gene: TRBJ2-5; abundance: NA; v_gene: TRBV2; CDR3aa: CASSSPLAGGRETQYF; CDR3nt: TGTGCCAGCAGCTCCCCCTTGGCGGGGGGCCGGGAGACCCAGTACTTC
d_gene: NA; j_gene: TRBJ2-7; abundance: many; v_gene: TRBV4-1; CDR3aa: CASSQDGTPYEQYF; CDR3nt: TGCGCCAGCAGCCAAGACGGGACTCCCTACGAGCAGTACTTC